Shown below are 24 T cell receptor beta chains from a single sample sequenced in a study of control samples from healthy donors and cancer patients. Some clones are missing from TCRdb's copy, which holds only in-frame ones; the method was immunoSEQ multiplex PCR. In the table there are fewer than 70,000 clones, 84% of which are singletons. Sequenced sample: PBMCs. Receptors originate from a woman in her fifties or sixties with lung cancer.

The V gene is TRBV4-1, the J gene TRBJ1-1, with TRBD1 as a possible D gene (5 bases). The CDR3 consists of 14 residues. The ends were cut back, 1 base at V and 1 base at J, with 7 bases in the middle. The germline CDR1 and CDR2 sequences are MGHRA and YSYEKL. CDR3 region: CASSQAGGNTEAFF. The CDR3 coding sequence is TGCGCCAGCAGCCAAGCGGGGGGGAACACTGAAGCTTTCTTT.

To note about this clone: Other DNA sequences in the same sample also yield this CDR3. The CDR3 here is CASSVEGTGGREQYF. In DNA form, the CDR3 reads TGTGCCAGCAGCGTAGAAGGGACAGGGGGGCGGGAGCAGTACTTC. The chain joins TRBV9 to TRBJ2-7, with 11 bases lining up with TRBD1. CDR1 and CDR2 (germline): SGDLS, YYNGEE. This CDR3 has 15 residues. The V and J ends lost 0 bases and 7 bases, in that order; junction bases with no gene match: 6.

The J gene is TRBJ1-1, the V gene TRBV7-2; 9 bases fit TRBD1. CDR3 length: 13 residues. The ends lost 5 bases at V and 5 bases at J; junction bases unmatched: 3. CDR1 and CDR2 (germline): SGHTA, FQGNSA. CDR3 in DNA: TGTGCCAGCAGCCAGGGACAGGGAACTGAAGCTTTCTTT. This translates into CASSQGQGTEAFF.

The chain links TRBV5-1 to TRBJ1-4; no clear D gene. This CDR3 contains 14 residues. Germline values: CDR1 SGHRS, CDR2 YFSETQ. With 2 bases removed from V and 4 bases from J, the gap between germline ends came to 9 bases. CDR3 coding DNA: TGCGCCAGCAGCTTTGCGGGGTTTAATGAAAAACTGTTTTTT. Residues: CASSFAGFNEKLFF. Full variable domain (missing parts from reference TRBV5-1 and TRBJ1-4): KAGVTQTPRYLIKTRGQQVTLSCSPISGHRSVSWYQQTPGQGLQFLFEYFSETQRNKGNFPGRFSGRQFSNSRSEMNVSTLELGDSALYLCASSFAGFNEKLFFGSGTQLSVL.

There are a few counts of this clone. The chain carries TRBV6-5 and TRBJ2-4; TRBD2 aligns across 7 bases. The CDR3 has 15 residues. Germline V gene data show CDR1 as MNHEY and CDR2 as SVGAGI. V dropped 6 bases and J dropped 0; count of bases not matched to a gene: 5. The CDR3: CASSRGEGAKNIQYF. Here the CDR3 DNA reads TGTGCCAGCAGCCGGGGGGAGGGAGCCAAAAACATTCAGTACTTC.

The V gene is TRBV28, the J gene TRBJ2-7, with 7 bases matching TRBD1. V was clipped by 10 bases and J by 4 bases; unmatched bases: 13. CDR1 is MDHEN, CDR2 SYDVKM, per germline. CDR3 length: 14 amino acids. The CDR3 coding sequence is TGTGCCACTCATAGACCGGGACAGCCTTACGAGCAGTACTTC. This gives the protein CATHRPGQPYEQYF.

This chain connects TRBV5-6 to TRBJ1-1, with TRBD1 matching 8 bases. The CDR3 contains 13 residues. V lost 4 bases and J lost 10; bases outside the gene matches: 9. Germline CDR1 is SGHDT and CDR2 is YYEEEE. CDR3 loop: CASSPTGAEGAFF. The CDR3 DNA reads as TGTGCCAGCAGCCCGACAGGGGCAGAGGGAGCTTTCTTT.

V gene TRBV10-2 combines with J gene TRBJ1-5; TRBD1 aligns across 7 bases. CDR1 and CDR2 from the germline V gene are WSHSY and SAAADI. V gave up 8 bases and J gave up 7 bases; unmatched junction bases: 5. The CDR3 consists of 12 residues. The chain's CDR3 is CASGTEPQPQHF. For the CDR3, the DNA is TGCGCCAGCGGGACAGAACCGCAGCCCCAGCATTTT.

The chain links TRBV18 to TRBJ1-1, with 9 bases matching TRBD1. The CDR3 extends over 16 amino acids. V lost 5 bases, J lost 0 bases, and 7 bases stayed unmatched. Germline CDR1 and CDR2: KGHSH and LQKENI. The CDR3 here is CASSFGQGQMNTEAFF. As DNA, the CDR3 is TGTGCCAGCTCATTTGGACAGGGGCAAATGAACACTGAAGCTTTCTTT.

This chain's CDR3 is CASSQPGAGNEQFF. Here the CDR3 DNA reads TGTGCCAGCAGCCAACCCGGGGCAGGAAATGAGCAGTTCTTC. The V call is TRBV14, the J call TRBJ2-1; D may match TRBD1 or TRBD2 (5 bases each). Deletions cut 2 bases from V and 7 bases from J, with 12 bases between. The CDR3 sequence is 14 residues long. The germline CDR1 and CDR2 sequences are SGHDN and FVKESK. Together with reference TRBV14 and TRBJ2-1, the CDR3 gives the full variable domain: EAGVTQFPSHSVIEKGQTVTLRCDPISGHDNLYWYRRVMGKEIKFLLHFVKESKQDESGMPNNRFLAERTGGTYSTLKVQPAELEDSGVYFCASSQPGAGNEQFFGPGTRLTVL.

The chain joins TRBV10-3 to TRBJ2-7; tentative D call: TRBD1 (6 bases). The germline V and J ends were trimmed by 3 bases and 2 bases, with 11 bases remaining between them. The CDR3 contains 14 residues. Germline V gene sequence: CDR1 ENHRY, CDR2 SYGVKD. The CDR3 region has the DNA TGTGCCATCAGTGATATACGGGACACCTACGAGCAGTACTTC. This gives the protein CAISDIRDTYEQYF.

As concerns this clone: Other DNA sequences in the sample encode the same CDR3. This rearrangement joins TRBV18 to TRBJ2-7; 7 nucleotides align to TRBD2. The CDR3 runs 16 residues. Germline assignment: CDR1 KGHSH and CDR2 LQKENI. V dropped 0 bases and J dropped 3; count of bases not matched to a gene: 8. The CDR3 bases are TGTGCCAGCTCACCACCACCCTCTAGCGGCAGCTACGAGCAGTACTTC. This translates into CASSPPPSSGSYEQYF.

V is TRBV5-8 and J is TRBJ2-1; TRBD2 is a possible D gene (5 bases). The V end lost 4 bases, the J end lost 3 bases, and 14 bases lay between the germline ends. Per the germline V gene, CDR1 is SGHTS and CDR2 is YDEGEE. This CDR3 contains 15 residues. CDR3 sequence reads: CASSPNGVYYNEQFF. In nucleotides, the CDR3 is TGTGCCAGCAGCCCGAACGGGGTTTACTACAATGAGCAGTTCTTC.

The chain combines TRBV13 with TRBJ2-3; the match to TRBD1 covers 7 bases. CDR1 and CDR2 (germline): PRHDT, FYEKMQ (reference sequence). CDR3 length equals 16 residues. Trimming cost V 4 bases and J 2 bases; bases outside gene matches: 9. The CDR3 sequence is CASSSKQGQITDTQYF. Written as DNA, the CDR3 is TGTGCCAGCAGCTCAAAACAGGGACAGATCACAGATACGCAGTATTTT.

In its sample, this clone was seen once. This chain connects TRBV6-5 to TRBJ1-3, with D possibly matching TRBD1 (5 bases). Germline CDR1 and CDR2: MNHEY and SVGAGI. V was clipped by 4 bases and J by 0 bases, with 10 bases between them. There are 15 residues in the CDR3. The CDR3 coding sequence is TGTGCCAGCAGTTCCCGGGGACTCTCTGGAAACACCATATATTTT. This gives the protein CASSSRGLSGNTIYF.

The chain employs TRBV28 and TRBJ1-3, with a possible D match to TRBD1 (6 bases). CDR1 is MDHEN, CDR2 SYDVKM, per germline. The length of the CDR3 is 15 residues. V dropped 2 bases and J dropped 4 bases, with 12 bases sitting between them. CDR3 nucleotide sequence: TGTGCCAGCAGTTTAAGTGCAGGGGTGGGAAACACCATATATTTT. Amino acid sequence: CASSLSAGVGNTIYF.

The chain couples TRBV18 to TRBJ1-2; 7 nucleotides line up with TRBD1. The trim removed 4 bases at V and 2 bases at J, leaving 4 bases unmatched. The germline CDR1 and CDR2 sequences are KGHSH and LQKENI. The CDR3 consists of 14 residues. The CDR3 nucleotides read TGTGCCAGCTCACTAACGACAGGGAACTATGGCTACACCTTC. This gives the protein CASSLTTGNYGYTF.

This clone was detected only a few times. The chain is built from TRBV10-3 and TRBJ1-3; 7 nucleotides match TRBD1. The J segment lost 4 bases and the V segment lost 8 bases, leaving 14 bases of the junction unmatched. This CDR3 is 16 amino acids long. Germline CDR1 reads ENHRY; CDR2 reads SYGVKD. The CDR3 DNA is TGTGCCATCCGAGCTCAGACAGGGTTGGAGGGAAACACCATATATTTT. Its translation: CAIRAQTGLEGNTIYF.

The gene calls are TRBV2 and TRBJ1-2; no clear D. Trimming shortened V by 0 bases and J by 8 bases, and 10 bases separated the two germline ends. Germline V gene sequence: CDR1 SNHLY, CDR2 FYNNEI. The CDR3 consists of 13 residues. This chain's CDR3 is CASSEALARGYTF. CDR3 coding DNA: TGTGCCAGCAGTGAAGCGCTTGCGCGGGGCTACACCTTC.

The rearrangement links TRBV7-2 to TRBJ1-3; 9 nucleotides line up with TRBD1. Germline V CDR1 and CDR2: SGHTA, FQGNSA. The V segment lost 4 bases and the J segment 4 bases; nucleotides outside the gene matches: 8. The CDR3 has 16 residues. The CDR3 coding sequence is TGTGCCAGCAGCTACGGGGGAGGGACAGGGGGAAACACCATATATTTT. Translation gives CASSYGGGTGGNTIYF. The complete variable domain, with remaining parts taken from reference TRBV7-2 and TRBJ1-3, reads GAGVSQSPSNKVTEKGKDVELRCDPISGHTALYWYRQSLGQGLEFLIYFQGNSAPDKSGLPSDRFSAERTGGSVSTLTIQRTQQEDSAVYLCASSYGGGTGGNTIYFGEGSWLTVV.

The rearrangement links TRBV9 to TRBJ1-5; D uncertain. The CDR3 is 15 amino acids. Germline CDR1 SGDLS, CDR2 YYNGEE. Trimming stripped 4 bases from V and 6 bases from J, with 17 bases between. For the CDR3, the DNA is TGTGCCAGCAGCCCGGACGGCGGGGAAGGTCAGCCCCAGCATTTT. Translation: CASSPDGGEGQPQHF.

CDR3: CASINSGEETQYF. The CDR3 coding sequence is TGTGCCAGCATCAATAGCGGGGAAGAGACCCAGTACTTC. The gene calls are TRBV6-5 and TRBJ2-5, with 8 nucleotides matching TRBD2. Looked up from germline, CDR1 is MNHEY and CDR2 is SVGAGI. The ends lost 7 bases at V and 3 bases at J; junction bases unmatched: 4. This CDR3 is 13 amino acids long.

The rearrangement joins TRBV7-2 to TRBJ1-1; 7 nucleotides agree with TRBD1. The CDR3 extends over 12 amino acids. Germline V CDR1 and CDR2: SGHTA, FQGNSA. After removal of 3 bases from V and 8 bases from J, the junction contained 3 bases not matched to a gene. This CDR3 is CASSLEGAEAFF. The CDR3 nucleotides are TGTGCCAGCAGCTTGGAGGGGGCCGAAGCTTTCTTT.

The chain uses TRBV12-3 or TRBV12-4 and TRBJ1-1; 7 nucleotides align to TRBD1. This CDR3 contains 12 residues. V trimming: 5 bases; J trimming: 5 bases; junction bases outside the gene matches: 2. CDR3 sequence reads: CASSDRETEAFF. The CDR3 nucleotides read TGTGCCAGCAGTGACAGGGAAACTGAAGCTTTCTTT.